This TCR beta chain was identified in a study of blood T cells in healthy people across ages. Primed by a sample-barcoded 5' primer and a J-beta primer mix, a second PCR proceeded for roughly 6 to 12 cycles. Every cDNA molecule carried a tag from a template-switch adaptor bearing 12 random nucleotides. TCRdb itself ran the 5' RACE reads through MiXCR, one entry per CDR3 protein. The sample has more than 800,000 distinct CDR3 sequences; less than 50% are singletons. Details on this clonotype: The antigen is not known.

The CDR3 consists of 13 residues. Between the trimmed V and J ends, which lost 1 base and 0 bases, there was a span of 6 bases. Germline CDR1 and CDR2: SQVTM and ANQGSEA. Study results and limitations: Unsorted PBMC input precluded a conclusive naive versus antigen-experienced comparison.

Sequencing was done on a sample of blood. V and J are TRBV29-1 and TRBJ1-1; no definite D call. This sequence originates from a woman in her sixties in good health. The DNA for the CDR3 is TGCAGCGTTGAAGGCGGTGTGAACACTGAAGCTTTCTTT. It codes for CSVEGGVNTEAFF.